This is a list of T cell receptor beta chains from one sample in a study of memory B cells and T cells in multiple sclerosis. Here immunoSEQ multiplex PCR was the method, and the copy in TCRdb shows in-frame clones only, minus some. The table includes some 7,900 clones, roughly 53% detected once. The material sequenced was memory (CD45RO+) CD8+ T cells from blood. The receptors were gathered from a human donor with multiple sclerosis. Both conserved end residues are part of each CDR3. The D gene is left open where the match is weak. Where a row states a size, it is once, few, many or the class of an expanded clone; other rows omit it.

cdr3_length: 16; clone_size: -; d_call: TRBD2; j_call: TRBJ2-7; v_call: TRBV12-5; cdr3_nt: TGTGCTAGTGGTTTGGTACGGGGGGGGAATCCCTACGAGCAGTACTTC; cdr3_aa: CASGLVRGGNPYEQYF
cdr3_length: 13; clone_size: -; d_call: TRBD1; j_call: TRBJ2-1; v_call: TRBV10-3; cdr3_nt: TGTGCCATCAGTGGGGGGACAGGGGCTGAGCAGTTCTTC; cdr3_aa: CAISGGTGAEQFF
cdr3_length: 13; clone_size: -; d_call: -; j_call: TRBJ1-2; v_call: TRBV14; cdr3_nt: TGTGCCAGCAGGCTCAGGGGAAGCCATGGCTACACCTTC; cdr3_aa: CASRLRGSHGYTF
cdr3_length: 15; clone_size: -; d_call: -; j_call: TRBJ2-2; v_call: TRBV6-1; cdr3_nt: TGTGCCAGCAGTGAATCCCCCGACAGCACCGGGGAGCTGTTTTTT; cdr3_aa: CASSESPDSTGELFF
cdr3_length: 15; clone_size: once; d_call: TRBD1; j_call: TRBJ1-1; v_call: TRBV27; cdr3_nt: TGTGCCAGCAGCCCAACCGGGACAGGGACCACTGAAGCTTTCTTT; cdr3_aa: CASSPTGTGTTEAFF
cdr3_length: 15; clone_size: -; d_call: TRBD1; j_call: TRBJ2-7; v_call: TRBV5-1; cdr3_nt: TGCGCCAGCAGCCCCGGACAGGGGGCGTCCTACGAGCAGTACTTC; cdr3_aa: CASSPGQGASYEQYF
cdr3_length: 13; clone_size: -; d_call: TRBD2; j_call: TRBJ2-7; v_call: TRBV11-2; cdr3_nt: TGTGCCAGCAGCCTAGGACTAGCCGCCGAGCAGTACTTC; cdr3_aa: CASSLGLAAEQYF
cdr3_length: 14; clone_size: few; d_call: -; j_call: TRBJ2-1; v_call: TRBV9; cdr3_nt: TGTGCCAGCAGCGTAGAAGGGGCCAGGGATGAGCAGTTCTTC; cdr3_aa: CASSVEGARDEQFF
cdr3_length: 10; clone_size: -; d_call: -; j_call: TRBJ2-5; v_call: TRBV6-1; cdr3_nt: TGTGCCAGCAGCCTCGAGACCCAGTACTTC; cdr3_aa: CASSLETQYF
cdr3_length: 12; clone_size: -; d_call: -; j_call: TRBJ2-3; v_call: TRBV7-9; cdr3_nt: TGTGCCAGCAGGGCAGGGTCCGATACGCAGTATTTT; cdr3_aa: CASRAGSDTQYF
cdr3_length: 15; clone_size: few; d_call: -; j_call: TRBJ2-1; v_call: TRBV6-4; cdr3_nt: TGTGCCAGCAGTGACTCGACAGGCTCCTACAATGAGCAGTTCTTC; cdr3_aa: CASSDSTGSYNEQFF
cdr3_length: 16; clone_size: -; d_call: TRBD2; j_call: TRBJ2-2; v_call: TRBV9; cdr3_nt: TGTGCCAGCAGCGGCTGGGCGGGAGGAGAGGTCGGGGAGCTGTTTTTT; cdr3_aa: CASSGWAGGEVGELFF
cdr3_length: 17; clone_size: -; d_call: TRBD2; j_call: TRBJ2-7; v_call: TRBV7-2; cdr3_nt: TGTGCCAGCAGCTTAGCCCTCGGGACGGGAGGATCCTACGAGCAGTACTTC; cdr3_aa: CASSLALGTGGSYEQYF
cdr3_length: 17; clone_size: few; d_call: -; j_call: TRBJ2-7; v_call: TRBV5-1; cdr3_nt: TGCGCCAGCAGCTTGTACCCCATCAAACAGGGAATCTACGAGCAGTACTTC; cdr3_aa: CASSLYPIKQGIYEQYF
cdr3_length: 15; clone_size: -; d_call: TRBD1; j_call: TRBJ2-3; v_call: TRBV6-5; cdr3_nt: TGTGCCAGCAGTTACGGAGCCAGGGGGATGGATACGCAGTATTTT; cdr3_aa: CASSYGARGMDTQYF
cdr3_length: 15; clone_size: once; d_call: -; j_call: TRBJ2-1; v_call: TRBV6-4; cdr3_nt: TGTGCCAGCAGTGACTCGAATGAGGGAAACAATGAGCAGCTCTTC; cdr3_aa: CASSDSNEGNNEQLF
cdr3_length: 16; clone_size: -; d_call: -; j_call: TRBJ2-3; v_call: TRBV21-1; cdr3_nt: TGTGCCAGCAGCAAAGAAGTCAGGCCTAGCACAGATACGCAGTATTTT; cdr3_aa: CASSKEVRPSTDTQYF
cdr3_length: 13; clone_size: -; d_call: TRBD1; j_call: TRBJ1-1; v_call: TRBV5-1; cdr3_nt: TGCGCCAGCAGCATGGACAGGGTTACTGAAGCTTTCTTT; cdr3_aa: CASSMDRVTEAFF
cdr3_length: 15; clone_size: -; d_call: -; j_call: TRBJ1-6; v_call: TRBV9; cdr3_nt: TGTGCCAGCAGCGTGGACGGAGCCGGGGATTCACCCCTCCACTTT; cdr3_aa: CASSVDGAGDSPLHF
cdr3_length: 19; clone_size: -; d_call: -; j_call: TRBJ2-7; v_call: TRBV5-5; cdr3_nt: TGTGCCAGCACCTCGGGCCTGGGCCTGCCTAGCGCCATCTCCTACGAGCAGTACTTC; cdr3_aa: CASTSGLGLPSAISYEQYF
cdr3_length: 16; clone_size: -; d_call: TRBD1; j_call: TRBJ1-2; v_call: TRBV4-2; cdr3_nt: TGTGCCAGCAGCCCCACCGGGACAGCCCCCGGTTATGGCTACACCTTC; cdr3_aa: CASSPTGTAPGYGYTF
cdr3_length: 18; clone_size: -; d_call: -; j_call: TRBJ1-5; v_call: TRBV27; cdr3_nt: TGTGCCAGCAGTACCTTCGGTGTTGGGCGCTTCGCTAATCAGCCCCAGCATTTT; cdr3_aa: CASSTFGVGRFANQPQHF
cdr3_length: 14; clone_size: -; d_call: TRBD1; j_call: TRBJ1-1; v_call: TRBV6-5; cdr3_nt: TGTGCCAGCAGGAAATACAGGGGGAACACTGAAGCTTTCTTT; cdr3_aa: CASRKYRGNTEAFF
cdr3_length: 13; clone_size: -; d_call: TRBD1; j_call: TRBJ2-7; v_call: TRBV2; cdr3_nt: TGTGCCAGCAAAGGGGGCCCGACGGCGGAGCAGTACTTC; cdr3_aa: CASKGGPTAEQYF
cdr3_length: 14; clone_size: -; d_call: -; j_call: TRBJ2-7; v_call: TRBV18; cdr3_nt: TGTGCCAGCTCACCCTCGGGAGAGGATTACGAGCAGTACTTC; cdr3_aa: CASSPSGEDYEQYF
cdr3_length: 14; clone_size: few; d_call: -; j_call: TRBJ1-1; v_call: TRBV28; cdr3_nt: TGTGCCAGCAGTTTTGAGGGCGAGTGGACTGAAGCTTTCTTT; cdr3_aa: CASSFEGEWTEAFF
cdr3_length: 14; clone_size: -; d_call: -; j_call: TRBJ2-7; v_call: TRBV27; cdr3_nt: TGTGCCAGCAGTCCCGGGATCCGACCCGACGAGCAGTACTTC; cdr3_aa: CASSPGIRPDEQYF
cdr3_length: 15; clone_size: -; d_call: TRBD2; j_call: TRBJ2-7; v_call: TRBV5-1; cdr3_nt: TGCGCCAGCAGCTTGCCGGGGGAGGGGATCTACGAGCAGTACTTC; cdr3_aa: CASSLPGEGIYEQYF